In this sample, the clone carrying this TCR beta chain turned up once. Its target is unknown. Measured with immunoSEQ multiplex PCR; TCRdb has only the in-frame clones, and not every one. The table includes 130,000 to 150,000 clones, roughly 89% detected once. This entry belongs to a study of cytomegalovirus exposure and HLA in healthy donors. The wider study: The platform used for the 120 validation repertoires matched that of the 666 first-cohort repertoires, a later analysis reported.

Regarding the study as a whole: Clusters of TCRs from the first cohort tended to co-occur in the roughly 120 validation repertoires (as a later analysis found).

Germline loops: CDR1 SNHLY, CDR2 FYNNEI. The CDR3 sequence is 12 residues long. The V gene lost 7 bases and the J gene lost 9 bases, with 13 bases spanning the gap. The sequenced sample was PBMCs. The chain combines TRBV2 with TRBJ2-1; no clear D. This TCR was sampled from a woman in her late teens or twenties in good health and CMV-seropositive. DNA of the CDR3: TGTGCCAGCACCCGATCGGTCGCTGAGCAGTTCTTC. Translating it yields CASTRSVAEQFF.